What follows describes a single T cell receptor beta chain. Its antigen is still unknown. The sample is drawn from a study of CXCR3-negative and CXCR3-positive naive CD8 T cells. Study findings and constraints: Researchers report CXCR3 expression partially decreased after cryopreservation, with fresh PBMCs used in most assays. Memory cells differed in TRBV-TRBJ usage, but naive CXCR3-negative and CXCR3-positive cells had similar usage. TRB CDR3s of CXCR3-positive naive cells were more hydrophobic than those of CXCR3-negative naive cells.

Naive CD8+ T cells carried a CD45RO-CCR7+CD27+CD95- phenotype. Carrying UMI labels, the TRB cDNA libraries were prepared through 5' RACE. TCRdb re-called the 5' RACE reads and shows each CDR3 protein once, DNA omitted. There are roughly 110,000 distinct CDR3 sequences in the sample, with approximately 0.37% held by the top ten. This clonotype was sampled from a human donor in good health. Some clones in this sample may be carry-over from other donors' samples. Specimen: naive CXCR3+ CD8+ T cells from blood. Subset in this sample: CD45RO-CCR7+CD27+CD95- naive CD8+ T cells expressing CXCR3 (TNR3+).

The chain's CDR3 is CASSDKAPSTYEEYF. The J gene is TRBJ2-7, the V gene TRBV5-1; checking the TCRdb D call of TRBD2 is not possible without DNA. The CDR3 totals 15 residues. Germline CDR1 SGHRS, CDR2 YFSETQ.